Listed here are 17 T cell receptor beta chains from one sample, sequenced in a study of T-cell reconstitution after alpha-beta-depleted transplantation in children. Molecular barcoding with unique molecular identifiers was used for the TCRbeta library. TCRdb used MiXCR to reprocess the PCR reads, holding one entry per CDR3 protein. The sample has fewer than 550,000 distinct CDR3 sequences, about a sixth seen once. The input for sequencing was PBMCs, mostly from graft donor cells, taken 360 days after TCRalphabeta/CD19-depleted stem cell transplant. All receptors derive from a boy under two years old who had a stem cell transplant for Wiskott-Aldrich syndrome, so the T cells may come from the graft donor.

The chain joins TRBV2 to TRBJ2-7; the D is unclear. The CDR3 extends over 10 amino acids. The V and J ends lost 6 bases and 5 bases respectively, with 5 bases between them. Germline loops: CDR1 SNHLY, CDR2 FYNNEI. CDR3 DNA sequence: TGTGCCAGCAGAATGGACGAGCAGTACTTC. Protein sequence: CASRMDEQYF. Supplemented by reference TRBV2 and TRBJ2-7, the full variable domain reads EPEVTQTPSHQVTQMGQEVILRCVPISNHLYFYWYRQILGQKVEFLVSFYNNEISEKSEIFDDQFSVERPDGSNFTLKIRSTKLEDSAMYFCASRMDEQYFGPGTRLTVT.

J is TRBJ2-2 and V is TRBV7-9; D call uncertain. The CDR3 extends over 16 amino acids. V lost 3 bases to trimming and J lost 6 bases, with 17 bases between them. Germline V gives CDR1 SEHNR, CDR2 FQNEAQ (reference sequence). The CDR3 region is CASSFLVPGGPGELFF. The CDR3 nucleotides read TGTGCCAGCAGCTTCCTAGTCCCTGGTGGTCCCGGGGAGCTGTTTTTT.

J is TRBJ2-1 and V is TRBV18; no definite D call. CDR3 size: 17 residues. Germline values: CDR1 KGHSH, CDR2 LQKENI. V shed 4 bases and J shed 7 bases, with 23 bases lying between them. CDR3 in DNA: TGTGCCAGCTCACTCCTTGGGCCCACCCTGAGGTTGAATGAGCAGTTCTTC. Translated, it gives CASSLLGPTLRLNEQFF.

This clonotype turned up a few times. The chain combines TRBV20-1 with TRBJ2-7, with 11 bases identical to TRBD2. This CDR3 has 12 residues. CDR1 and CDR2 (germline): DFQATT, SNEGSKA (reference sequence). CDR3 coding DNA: TGCGGACTAGCGGGTGTAAATGGGGAGCAGTACTTC. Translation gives CGLAGVNGEQYF.

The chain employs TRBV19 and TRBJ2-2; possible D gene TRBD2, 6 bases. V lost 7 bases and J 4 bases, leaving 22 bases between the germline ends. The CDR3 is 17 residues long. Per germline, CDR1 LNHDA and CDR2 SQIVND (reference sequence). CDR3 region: CASMPRRSSDSTGELFF. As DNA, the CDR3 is TGTGCCAGTATGCCACGGAGATCTAGCGACTCCACCGGGGAGCTGTTTTTT.

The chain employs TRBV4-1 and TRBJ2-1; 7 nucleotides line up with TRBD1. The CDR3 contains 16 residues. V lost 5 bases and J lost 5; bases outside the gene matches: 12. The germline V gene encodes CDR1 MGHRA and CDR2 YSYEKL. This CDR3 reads CASSTDPRDRDNEQFF. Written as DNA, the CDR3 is TGCGCCAGCAGCACCGATCCCCGGGACAGAGACAATGAGCAGTTCTTC.

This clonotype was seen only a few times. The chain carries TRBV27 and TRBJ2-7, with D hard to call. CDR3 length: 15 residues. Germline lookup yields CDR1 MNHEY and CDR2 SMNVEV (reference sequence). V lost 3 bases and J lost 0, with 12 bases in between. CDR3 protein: CASSLDAPPSYEQYF. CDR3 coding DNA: TGTGCCAGCAGTTTGGACGCTCCTCCCTCCTACGAGCAGTACTTC.

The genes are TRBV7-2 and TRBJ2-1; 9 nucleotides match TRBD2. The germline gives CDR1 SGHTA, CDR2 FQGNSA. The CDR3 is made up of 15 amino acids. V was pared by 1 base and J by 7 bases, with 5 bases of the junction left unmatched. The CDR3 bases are TGTGCCAGCAGCTTAGGGGGACTAGCTTCAAATGAGCAGTTCTTC. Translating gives CASSLGGLASNEQFF.

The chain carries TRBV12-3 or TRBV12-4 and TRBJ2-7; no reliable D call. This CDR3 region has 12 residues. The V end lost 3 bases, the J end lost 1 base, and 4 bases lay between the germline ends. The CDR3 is CASSFWSYEQYF. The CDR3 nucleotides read TGTGCCAGCAGTTTTTGGTCCTACGAGCAGTACTTC.

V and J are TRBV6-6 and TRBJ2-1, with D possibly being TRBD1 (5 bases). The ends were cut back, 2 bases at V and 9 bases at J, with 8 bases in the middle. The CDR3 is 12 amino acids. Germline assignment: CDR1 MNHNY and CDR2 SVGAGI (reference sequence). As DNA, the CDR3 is TGTGCCAGCAGTTACCCCCAGGGTGAGCAGTTCTTC. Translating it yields CASSYPQGEQFF.

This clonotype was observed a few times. This CDR3 reads CATGSGGETQYF. The CDR3 DNA sequence: TGTGCCACCGGGTCAGGGGGAGAGACCCAGTACTTC. The genes are TRBV24-1 and TRBJ2-5, with TRBD1 identical over 7 bases. This CDR3 has 12 amino acids. Germline CDR1 is KGHDR and CDR2 is SFDVKD. Germline trimming cut 9 bases from V and 4 bases from J; bases unmatched to any gene: 4.

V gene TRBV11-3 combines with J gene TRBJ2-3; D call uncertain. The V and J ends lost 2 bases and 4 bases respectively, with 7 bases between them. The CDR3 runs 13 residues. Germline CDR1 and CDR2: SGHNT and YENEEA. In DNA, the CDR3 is TGTGCCAGCAGCTTATCGGCGGCAGATACGCAGTATTTT. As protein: CASSLSAADTQYF.

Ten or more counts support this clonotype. This CDR3 reads CAIRKDRAKITYEQYF. The DNA of the CDR3 is TGTGCCATCAGGAAGGACAGGGCTAAGATTACCTACGAGCAGTACTTC. This chain uses TRBV10-3 with TRBJ2-7, with TRBD1 matching over 8 bases. The J segment lost 2 bases and the V segment lost 6 bases, leaving 12 bases of the junction unmatched. The CDR3 is 16 amino acids. The germline CDR1 and CDR2 sequences are ENHRY and SYGVKD.

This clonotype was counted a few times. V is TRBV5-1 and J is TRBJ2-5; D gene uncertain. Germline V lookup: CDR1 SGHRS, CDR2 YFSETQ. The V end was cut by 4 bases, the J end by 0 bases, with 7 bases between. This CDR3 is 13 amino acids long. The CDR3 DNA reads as TGCGCCAGCAGCCTCGACAACCAAGAGACCCAGTACTTC. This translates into CASSLDNQETQYF.

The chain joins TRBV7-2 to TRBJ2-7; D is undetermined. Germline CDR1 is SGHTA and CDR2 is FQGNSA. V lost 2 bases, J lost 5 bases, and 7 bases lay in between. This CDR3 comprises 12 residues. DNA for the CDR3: TGTGCCAGCAGCTTAATCTACCACGAGCAGTACTTC. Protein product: CASSLIYHEQYF.

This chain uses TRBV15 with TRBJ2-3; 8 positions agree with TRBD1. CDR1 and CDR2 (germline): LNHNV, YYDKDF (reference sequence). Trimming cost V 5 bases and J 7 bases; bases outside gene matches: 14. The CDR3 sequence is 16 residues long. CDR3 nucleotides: TGTGCCACCAGCTCCATCGGACAGGGAGGATCATATACGCAGTATTTT. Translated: CATSSIGQGGSYTQYF.

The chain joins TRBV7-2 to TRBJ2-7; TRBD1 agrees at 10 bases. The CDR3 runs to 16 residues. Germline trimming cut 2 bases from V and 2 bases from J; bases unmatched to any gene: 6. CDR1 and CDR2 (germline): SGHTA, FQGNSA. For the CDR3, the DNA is TGTGCCAGCAGCTTAACGCCGGGACAGGGGCCCTACGAGCAGTACTTC. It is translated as CASSLTPGQGPYEQYF.